This entry is about one T cell receptor beta chain. The V gene's germline CDR1 is SGHDT and CDR2 YYEEEE. V dropped 4 bases and J dropped 10 bases, with 16 bases sitting between them. The CDR3 is made up of 13 amino acids. This sample is drawn from a study of cytomegalovirus exposure and HLA in healthy donors. The PCR ran on 60 Vbeta and 13 Jbeta primers. This table comes from immunoSEQ multiplex PCR, and its TCRdb copy is limited to in-frame clones, with some not included. The table has 130,000 to 150,000 clones, about 80% seen once. This chain joins TRBV5-6 and TRBJ2-3; D is possibly TRBD2 (6 bases). Sequencing input: PBMCs. The clonotype originates from a female donor in good health and CMV-seronegative. DNA for the CDR3: TGTGCCAGCAGCCTTCAATTCGGCGGGGCGCAGTATTTT. This sequence encodes CASSLQFGGAQYF.